Sequencing of this TCR beta chain was carried out in a study of identical twins. Broader study findings: Diverse VJ usage suggested most zero-insertion clonotypes were not invariant T cells. Alpha sequences out of frame and shared by twins had excess low generation probability.

About this clonotype itself: What it binds is not known.

Each cDNA held unique molecular identifiers, and template switching gave it a universal primer site. TCRdb re-called the 5' RACE reads through MiXCR, storing one row per CDR3 protein. In the table there are more than 1.5 million distinct CDR3 sequences, around a third of which are singletons. Between the trimmed V and J ends, which lost 1 base and 4 bases, there was a span of 12 bases. The CDR3 runs 15 residues. From germline, CDR1 is SGHVS and CDR2 FNYEAQ. The chain recombines TRBV7-6 with TRBJ2-3; D may be TRBD1 or TRBD2 (5 bases each). This sequence originates from a newborn girl in good health. The sequenced material came from cord blood. Written as DNA, the CDR3 is TGTGCCAGCAGCTTAGTAGGGACGGGCCCAGATACGCAGTATTTT. As protein: CASSLVGTGPDTQYF.